This T cell receptor beta chain was identified in a study of cytomegalovirus exposure and HLA in healthy donors. Study context: Researchers previously reported finding 90 million to 130 million unique TCR beta sequences from 170 million or so T cells. Early on, a data release was issued that held 65 million to 100 million unique TCRs from HLA-typed donors. Findings and caveats of the study: Altogether, 160 or so TCR beta chains were recorded as cytomegalovirus-associated. Researchers reported from a later analysis that most CMV-associated TCR beta chains appeared HLA-restricted.

The study ran its PCR with 60 Vbeta and 13 Jbeta primers. TCRdb's table, derived via immunoSEQ multiplex PCR, lists solely in-frame clones and lacks some. The sample consists of roughly 170,000 clones, under 85% of them appearing once. Concerning this clone itself: The antigen remains undetermined.

Sequences were obtained from PBMCs. This TCR came from a woman aged 25 to 45 in good health and CMV-seronegative.

The CDR3 loop is CASSLGAGWDTIRGAQYF. The CDR3 region has the DNA TGTGCCAGCAGCTTGGGGGCAGGTTGGGACACCATCAGGGGGGCCCAGTACTTC. The chain employs TRBV5-4 and TRBJ2-5; D possibly corresponds to TRBD1 (7 bases). Germline V gene sequence: CDR1 SGHNT, CDR2 YYREEE (reference sequence). The CDR3 has 18 amino acids. V was shortened by 0 bases and J by 9 bases, with 27 bases between the two germline ends.